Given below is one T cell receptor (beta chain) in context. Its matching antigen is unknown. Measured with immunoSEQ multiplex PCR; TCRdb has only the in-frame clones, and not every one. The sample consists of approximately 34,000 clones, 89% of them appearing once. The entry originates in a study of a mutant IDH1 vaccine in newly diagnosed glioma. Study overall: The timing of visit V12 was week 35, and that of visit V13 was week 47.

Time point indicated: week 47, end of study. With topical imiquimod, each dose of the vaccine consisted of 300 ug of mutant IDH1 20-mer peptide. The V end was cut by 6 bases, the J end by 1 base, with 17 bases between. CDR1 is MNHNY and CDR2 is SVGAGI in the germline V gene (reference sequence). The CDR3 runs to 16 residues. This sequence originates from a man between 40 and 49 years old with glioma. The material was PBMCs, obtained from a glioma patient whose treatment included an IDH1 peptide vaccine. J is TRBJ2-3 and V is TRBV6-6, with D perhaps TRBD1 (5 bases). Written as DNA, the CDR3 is TGTGCCAGCAGCCAGACAGAAGGTCGTCGCACAGATACGCAGTATTTT. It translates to CASSQTEGRRTDTQYF.